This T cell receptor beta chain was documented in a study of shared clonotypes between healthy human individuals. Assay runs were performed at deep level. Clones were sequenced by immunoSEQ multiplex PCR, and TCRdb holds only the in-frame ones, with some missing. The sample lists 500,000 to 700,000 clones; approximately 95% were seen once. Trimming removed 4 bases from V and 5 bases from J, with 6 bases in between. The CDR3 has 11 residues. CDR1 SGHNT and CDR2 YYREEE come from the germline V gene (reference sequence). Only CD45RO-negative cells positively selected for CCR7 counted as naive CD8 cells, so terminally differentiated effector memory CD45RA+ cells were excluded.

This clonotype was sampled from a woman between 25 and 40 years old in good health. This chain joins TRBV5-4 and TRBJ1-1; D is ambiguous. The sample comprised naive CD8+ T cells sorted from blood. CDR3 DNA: TGTGCCAGCAGCAGCCTAACTGAAGCTTTCTTT. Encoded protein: CASSSLTEAFF.